These 23 T cell receptor beta chains originate from one sample sequenced in a study of response to subunit inactivated influenza vaccine. TCRdb re-called the RT-PCR reads with MiXCR, one entry per CDR3 protein. The table lists 630,000 or so distinct CDR3 sequences, 15% to 18% of them singletons. The sequencing used PBMCs from blood, collected 11 to 12 days after vaccination. All receptors come from a man between 45 and 60 years old who received an inactivated influenza vaccine.

This rearrangement joins TRBV7-2 to TRBJ2-7; TRBD2 might be the D (5 bases). This CDR3 has 14 residues. Trimming stripped 8 bases from V and 0 bases from J, with 14 bases between. Germline V gene data show CDR1 as SGHTA and CDR2 as FQGNSA. The CDR3 DNA reads TGTGCCAGCGCGGGCGCCAGTTACTCCTACGAGCAGTACTTC. This codes for CASAGASYSYEQYF.

Remarks on this clonotype: At one end the junction does not follow the germline gene, possibly because of a read error. The genes are TRBV5-1 and TRBJ2-1; TRBD1 is a possible D gene (6 bases). The CDR3 runs 14 residues. Germline CDR1 SGHRS, CDR2 YFSETQ. The CDR3 DNA is TGCGCCACCAGCCCACGGGACACCAACAATGAGCAGTTCTTC. Translating gives CATSPRDTNNEQFF.

Only a few counts were recorded for this clonotype. The chain joins TRBV9 to TRBJ2-5, with TRBD2 matching 7 bases. The CDR3 consists of 14 residues. The germline V gene encodes CDR1 SGDLS and CDR2 YYNGEE. The ends lost 0 bases at V and 5 bases at J; junction bases unmatched: 4. Here the CDR3 reads CASSVDSGWETQYF. Written as DNA, the CDR3 is TGTGCCAGCAGCGTAGATAGCGGGTGGGAGACCCAGTACTTC.

At least ten counts were recorded for this clonotype. A junction end diverges from the germline sequence, so it may reflect a read error. V gene TRBV5-6 combines with J gene TRBJ2-7, with TRBD1 matching 7 bases. Per the germline V gene, CDR1 is SGHDT and CDR2 is YYEEEE. The length of the CDR3 is 15 residues. The CDR3 region is CASSLRTGWSSEQYF. The DNA of the CDR3 is TGTGCCAGCAGCTTAAGGACAGGATGGTCCTCCGAGCAGTACTTC.

This clonotype was detected a few times. The chain joins TRBV20-1 to TRBJ2-1; 7 nucleotides align to TRBD1. The germline CDR1 and CDR2 sequences are DFQATT and SNEGSKA (reference sequence). There are 14 residues in the CDR3. V shed 1 base and J 4 bases; nucleotides not matched to a gene: 4. CDR3 amino acids: CSARAGTVYNEQFF. CDR3 bases: TGCAGTGCTAGAGCCGGGACAGTGTACAATGAGCAGTTCTTC.

Details on this clonotype: A read error may be the cause here, since a much bigger clone is one base away. The chain has TRBV15 and TRBJ2-3, with a possible D match to TRBD2 (5 bases). Trimming took 0 bases from V and 1 from J, leaving 11 bases between them. This CDR3 contains 16 residues. The germline CDR1 and CDR2 sequences are LNHNV and YYDKDF (reference sequence). The CDR3 sequence is CATSRDSGYGTDTQYF. The DNA for the CDR3 is TGTGCCACCAGCAGAGATTCGGGGTATGGCACAGATACGCAGTATTTT.

The chain combines TRBV18 with TRBJ2-1; 13 bases line up with TRBD2. Germline CDR1 reads KGHSH; CDR2 reads LQKENI. The V and J ends lost 3 bases and 5 bases, in that order; junction bases with no gene match: 10. The CDR3 extends over 18 amino acids. Written as DNA, the CDR3 is TGTGCCAGCTCACCTTCTCGGACTAGCGGGAGTTATCACAATGAGCAGTTCTTC. Its protein is CASSPSRTSGSYHNEQFF.

The chain joins TRBV5-1 to TRBJ1-1; TRBD1 matches 7 bases. Trimming cost V 4 bases and J 4 bases; bases outside gene matches: 7. Per the germline V gene, CDR1 is SGHRS and CDR2 is YFSETQ. The length of the CDR3 is 14 residues. The CDR3 spells CASSRGQVLTEAFF. CDR3 sequence (DNA): TGCGCCAGCAGCAGAGGACAGGTTCTCACTGAAGCTTTCTTT.

This chain links TRBV10-1 with TRBJ2-2; D is perhaps TRBD1 or TRBD2 (5 bases each). CDR3 length: 16 residues. CDR1 is WNHNN and CDR2 is SYGVQD in the germline V gene (reference sequence). V gave up 3 bases and J gave up 0 bases, with 11 bases separating them. CDR3 DNA sequence: TGCGCCAGCAGTGAATCGGGGACGACGAACACCGGGGAGCTGTTTTTT. The encoded protein is CASSESGTTNTGELFF.

This sequence joins TRBV20-1 and TRBJ2-3; TRBD2 aligns across 10 bases. Germline assignment: CDR1 DFQATT and CDR2 SNEGSKA (reference sequence). The CDR3 consists of 15 residues. The trim removed 2 bases at V and 5 bases at J, leaving 7 bases unmatched. DNA of the CDR3: TGCAGTGCTAGAAGGGCTAGCGGGAGAGGAGATACGCAGTATTTT. Residues: CSARRASGRGDTQYF.

The chain carries TRBV7-6 and TRBJ1-1; 7 bases fit TRBD1. Germline V gene lookup returns CDR1 SGHVS and CDR2 FNYEAQ. The CDR3 extends over 15 amino acids. Germline trimming cut 5 bases from V and 4 bases from J; bases unmatched to any gene: 10. The CDR3 DNA follows: TGTGCCAGCAGCAAAGGGACAGCCGGAGGCACTGAAGCTTTCTTT. Residues: CASSKGTAGGTEAFF.

The rearrangement links TRBV2 to TRBJ2-5, with D uncertain. CDR1 and CDR2 (germline): SNHLY, FYNNEI. The CDR3 runs to 13 residues. The V gene lost 4 bases and the J gene lost 7 bases, with 13 bases spanning the gap. The CDR3 sequence: CASSGGDSGTQYF. The CDR3 nucleotides are TGTGCCAGCAGTGGTGGGGATTCGGGGACCCAGTACTTC. Using reference TRBV2 and TRBJ2-5 for the parts outside the CDR3, the full variable domain is EPEVTQTPSHQVTQMGQEVILRCVPISNHLYFYWYRQILGQKVEFLVSFYNNEISEKSEIFDDQFSVERPDGSNFTLKIRSTKLEDSAMYFCASSGGDSGTQYFGPGTRLLVL.

V gene TRBV29-1 combines with J gene TRBJ2-7, with D hard to call. The V end was cut by 3 bases, the J end by 3 bases, with 9 bases between. Germline CDR1 is SQVTM and CDR2 is ANQGSEA. The CDR3 is made up of 12 amino acids. The CDR3 here is CSVETSGYEQYF. CDR3 coding DNA: TGCAGCGTTGAGACATCCGGCTACGAGCAGTACTTC.

This clonotype was observed at least ten times. As DNA, the CDR3 is TGCGCCAGCAGCCTCAGGACGGACTCTGGAAACACCATATATTTT. Amino acid sequence: CASSLRTDSGNTIYF. The V gene is TRBV4-3, the J gene TRBJ1-3; no clear D. Trimming removed 4 bases from V and 0 bases from J, with 10 bases in between. This CDR3 has 15 amino acids. The germline CDR1 and CDR2 sequences are LGHNA and YSLEER.

The chain employs TRBV5-1 and TRBJ2-1; the match to TRBD2 covers 11 bases. The germline CDR1 and CDR2 sequences are SGHRS and YFSETQ. The trim removed 0 bases at V and 4 bases at J, leaving 3 bases unmatched. The CDR3 is 16 amino acids. In DNA, the CDR3 is TGCGCCAGCAGCTTGGGACTAGCGGGGCAGTACAATGAGCAGTTCTTC. Protein product: CASSLGLAGQYNEQFF.

Only a few counts were recorded for this clonotype. The rearrangement uses TRBV18 and TRBJ2-6; D gene unclear. Germline CDR1 KGHSH, CDR2 LQKENI. V gave up 4 bases and J gave up 0 bases, with 7 bases separating them. The CDR3 totals 15 residues. The CDR3 coding sequence is TGTGCCAGCTCACTATACCTCTCTGGGGCCAACGTCCTGACTTTC. Protein: CASSLYLSGANVLTF.

This clonotype was seen a few times. The V gene is TRBV7-9, the J gene TRBJ2-1; TRBD1 matches 7 bases. CDR1 is SEHNR and CDR2 is FQNEAQ in the germline V gene (reference sequence). This CDR3 is 16 amino acids long. The V and J ends lost 2 bases and 7 bases, in that order; junction bases with no gene match: 11. This CDR3 reads CASSLTYDRVGNEQFF. The CDR3, as DNA: TGTGCCAGCAGCTTAACCTACGACAGGGTAGGTAATGAGCAGTTCTTC.

The chain has TRBV6-5 and TRBJ2-7, with 10 bases identical to TRBD1. The V and J ends lost 6 bases and 11 bases, in that order; junction bases with no gene match: 7. Germline V gene sequence: CDR1 MNHEY, CDR2 SVGAGI. The CDR3 covers 12 residues. The CDR3 coding sequence is TGTGCCAGCAGGCGAAACGGACAGGGGGAGTACTTC. Protein sequence: CASRRNGQGEYF.

The rearrangement links TRBV12-3 or TRBV12-4 to TRBJ2-5; D gene ambiguous. The CDR3 totals 12 residues. V lost 7 bases and J lost 4, with 10 bases in between. The DNA of the CDR3 is TGTGCCAGCACCAAAAACCGAGAGACCCAGTACTTC. Translated: CASTKNRETQYF.

This clonotype has just a few counts. V gene TRBV5-4 combines with J gene TRBJ2-6, with D possibly called TRBD1 or TRBD2 (5 bases each). The germline gives CDR1 SGHNT, CDR2 YYREEE (reference sequence). Trimming took off 0 bases at V and 0 bases at J, with 19 bases between the two ends. This CDR3 contains 20 residues. The CDR3 region is CASSLVGPNLPYSGANVLTF. The CDR3, as DNA: TGTGCCAGCAGCTTGGTGGGACCGAACCTACCTTACTCTGGGGCCAACGTCCTGACTTTC.

The V and J genes are TRBV24-1 and TRBJ2-1; 10 bases align to TRBD1. The CDR3 consists of 16 residues. CDR1 is KGHDR, CDR2 SFDVKD, per germline. The V segment lost 0 bases and the J segment 7 bases; nucleotides outside the gene matches: 5. The CDR3 DNA reads TGTGCCACCAGTGATTTGGGGACAGGGGCCGATAATGAGCAGTTCTTC. Amino acids: CATSDLGTGADNEQFF.

As regards this clonotype: With a much larger clone just one base away, this may be a read error. The V call is TRBV7-2, the J call TRBJ2-5; 9 bases map to TRBD2. Germline lookup yields CDR1 SGHTA and CDR2 FQGNSA. This CDR3 contains 15 residues. After removal of 4 bases from V and 4 bases from J, the junction contained 7 bases not matched to a gene. Here the CDR3 DNA reads TGTGCCAGCAGCTCAACTAGCGGGTGGGCAGAGACCCAGTACTTC. This translates into CASSSTSGWAETQYF.

This clonotype was observed many times. The genes are TRBV13 and TRBJ2-6; unclear D gene. CDR3 length: 14 residues. Trimming stripped 5 bases from V and 0 bases from J, with 5 bases between. Germline CDR1 and CDR2: PRHDT and FYEKMQ (reference sequence). The CDR3 DNA follows: TGTGCCAGCAGCGATATCTCTGGGGCCAACGTCCTGACTTTC. Amino acid sequence: CASSDISGANVLTF.